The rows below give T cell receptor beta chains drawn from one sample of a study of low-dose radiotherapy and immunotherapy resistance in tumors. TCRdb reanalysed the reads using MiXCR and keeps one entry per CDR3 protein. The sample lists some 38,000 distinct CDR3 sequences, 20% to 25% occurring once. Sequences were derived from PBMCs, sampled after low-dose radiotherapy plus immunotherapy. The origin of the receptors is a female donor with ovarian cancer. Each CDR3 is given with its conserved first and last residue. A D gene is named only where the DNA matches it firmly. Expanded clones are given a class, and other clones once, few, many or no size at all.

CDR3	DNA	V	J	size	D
CASSPNVLAKNIQYF	TGTGCCAGTAGTCCTAATGTATTAGCCAAAAACATTCAGTACTTC	TRBV19	TRBJ2-4	many	.
CASSRDSFSGNTIYF	TGTGCCAGCAGCCGGGACAGTTTCTCTGGAAACACCATATATTTT	TRBV7-2	TRBJ1-3	many	TRBD1
CASSLGGPHEQYF	TGTGCCAGCAGCTTAGGTGGGCCCCACGAGCAGTACTTC	TRBV5-6	TRBJ2-7	.	.
CAGGRDTEAFF	TGTGCCGGTGGGAGGGATACTGAAGCTTTCTTT	TRBV30	TRBJ1-1	many	.
CASSGLLNEQFF	TGTGCCAGCAGTGGACTTCTCAATGAGCAGTTCTTC	TRBV2	TRBJ2-1	.	.
CASSYSRKGYGYTF	TGTGCCAGCAGTTACTCCCGCAAAGGCTATGGCTACACCTTC	TRBV6-5	TRBJ1-2	.	.
CASSVGAGVGETQYF	TGTGCCAGCAGTGTCGGTGCGGGGGTAGGAGAGACCCAGTACTTC	TRBV6-1	TRBJ2-5	.	TRBD2
CASRRTNEQFF	TGTGCCAGCAGGCGGACAAATGAGCAGTTCTTC	TRBV2	TRBJ2-1	many	.
CASSPGGTDTQYF	TGTGCCAGCTCACCGGGGGGGACAGATACGCAGTATTTT	TRBV18	TRBJ2-3	.	TRBD2
CASRTPTGGNTGELFFF	.	TRBV5-4	TRBJ2-2	.	.
CSVGPGLAVGDEQFF	TGCAGCGTCGGTCCGGGACTAGCGGTGGGCGATGAGCAGTTCTTC	TRBV29-1	TRBJ2-1	.	TRBD2
CATGTPTHSYEQYF	TGTGCCACCGGGACTCCTACTCACTCCTACGAGCAGTACTTC	TRBV3-1	TRBJ2-7	few	.
CATGSAETQYF	TGTGCGACAGGGTCTGCCGAGACCCAGTACTTC	TRBV6-6	TRBJ2-5	.	TRBD1
CASRSSKEQYF	TGCGCCAGCAGATCAAGTAAAGAGCAGTACTTC	TRBV10-2	TRBJ2-7	many	.
CASSPLRGGGANVLTF	TGTGCCAGCAGCCCCCTTAGGGGTGGTGGGGCCAACGTCCTGACTTTC	TRBV11-2	TRBJ2-6	many	.
CASSYQSYEQYF	TGTGCCAGCAGCTACCAATCCTACGAGCAGTACTTC	TRBV11-1	TRBJ2-7	many	.
CASSTYEKFEQYF	TGTGCCAGTAGTACATACGAGAAATTCGAGCAGTACTTC	TRBV19	TRBJ2-7	.	.
CASGPIANSYNEQFF	TGTGCTAGTGGCCCGATAGCTAACTCCTACAATGAGCAGTTCTTC	TRBV12-5	TRBJ2-1	.	.
CASSPQWGGEQYF	TGTGCCAGCAGCCCCCAGTGGGGGGGGGAGCAGTACTTC	TRBV7-6	TRBJ2-7	many	TRBD2
CASSLGTSGIYNEQFF	TGTGCCAGCAGCCTAGGGACTAGCGGGATCTACAATGAGCAGTTCTTC	TRBV13	TRBJ2-1	many	TRBD2
CASRVQTGLTIYNEQFF	TGTGCCAGCAGGGTACAGACGGGACTTACGATCTACAATGAGCAGTTCTTC	TRBV13	TRBJ2-1	.	.
CASSLGPYNEQFF	TGTGCCAGCAGTTTGGGTCCTTACAATGAGCAGTTCTTC	TRBV28	TRBJ2-1	many	.
CASSLDLPPYEQYF	TGCGCCAGCAGCTTGGACCTTCCCCCCTACGAGCAGTACTTC	TRBV5-1	TRBJ2-7	.	.
CASRLAGVGTDTQYF	TGTGCCAGCAGACTAGCGGGAGTCGGCACAGATACGCAGTATTTT	TRBV2	TRBJ2-3	many	TRBD2
CASSQDSILAGGPGLETQYF	TGCGCCAGCAGCCAAGATTCAATACTAGCGGGGGGGCCTGGTCTGGAGACCCAGTACTTC	TRBV4-1	TRBJ2-5	many	TRBD2
CAGSPGQGTYNEQFF	TGTGCCGGCAGTCCGGGACAGGGGACCTACAATGAGCAGTTCTTC	TRBV12-3/TRBV12-4	TRBJ2-1	many	TRBD1
CASSRDRGTRYQETQYF	TGTGCCAGCAGCCGGGACAGGGGAACAAGGTACCAAGAGACCCAGTACTTC	TRBV3-1	TRBJ2-5	.	TRBD1
CSARSPRSYEQYF	TGCAGTGCTAGAAGCCCCAGAAGTTACGAGCAGTACTTC	TRBV20-1	TRBJ2-7	many	.
CASSFAGGEQYF	TGCGCCAGCAGCTTTGCAGGAGGCGAGCAGTACTTC	TRBV5-1	TRBJ2-7	.	.
CASSQDRGTGNTIYF	TGTGCCAGCAGCCAGGACAGGGGGACTGGAAACACCATATATTTT	TRBV7-2	TRBJ1-3	many	TRBD1
CATSEPPGKGYTGELFF	TGTGCCACCAGTGAGCCCCCAGGGAAAGGGTACACCGGGGAGCTGTTTTTT	TRBV24-1	TRBJ2-2	many	.
CASSESRGGYGRNEQFF	TGTGCCAGCAGTGAATCTCGGGGGGGATATGGTCGCAATGAGCAGTTCTTC	TRBV25-1	TRBJ2-1	few	TRBD2
CSATTGGAFSEKLFF	TGCAGTGCTACCACAGGGGGCGCCTTCAGTGAAAAACTGTTTTTT	TRBV20-1	TRBJ1-4	many	TRBD1
CASSLPIDTQYF	TGTGCCAGCAGCTTACCGATAGATACGCAGTATTTT	TRBV7-9	TRBJ2-3	many	.
CASSVDSARGPPGELFF	TGTGCCAGCAGCGTAGATTCTGCCAGGGGGCCCCCCGGGGAGCTGTTTTTT	TRBV9	TRBJ2-2	many	TRBD1
CAITGTSGGTNTGELFF	TGTGCCATCACCGGGACTAGCGGGGGGACGAACACCGGGGAGCTGTTTTTT	TRBV10-3	TRBJ2-2	many	TRBD2
CASSYSGGAFNEQFF	TGCGCCAGCAGCTACTCCGGGGGGGCGTTCAATGAGCAGTTCTTC	TRBV5-1	TRBJ2-1	many	TRBD2